The 11 T cell receptor beta chains listed next were all sequenced from one sample in a study of shared clonotypes between healthy human individuals. The method was immunoSEQ multiplex PCR; TCRdb's version includes in-frame clones alone and lacks a portion of them. The sample shows about 2,100,000 clones, about 92% of them seen only once. Selected positively for CCR7 and CD45RO-negative, naive CD8 cells excluded terminally differentiated effector memory CD45RA+ cells. Sequenced: naive CD8+ T cells from PBMCs. These receptor sequences come from a man aged 18 to 29 in good health. Some clones in this sample may be carry-over from other donors' samples.

The V gene is TRBV9, the J gene TRBJ2-2; D is undetermined. V lost 4 bases to trimming and J lost 7 bases, with 11 bases between them. This CDR3 contains 13 residues. The germline CDR1 and CDR2 sequences are SGDLS and YYNGEE. The CDR3 reads CASSPRHNGELFF. The CDR3 DNA reads TGTGCCAGCAGCCCTCGTCACAACGGGGAGCTGTTTTTT.

The V gene is TRBV6-5, the J gene TRBJ1-5; D uncertain. The CDR3 is 12 amino acids. V was clipped by 0 bases and J by 7 bases, with 4 bases between them. Germline V gives CDR1 MNHEY, CDR2 SVGAGI. For the CDR3, the DNA is TGTGCCAGCAGTTACTCGAGGCAGCCCCAGCATTTT. Encoded protein: CASSYSRQPQHF.

Concerning this clone: The same CDR3 arises from other DNA sequences in this sample as well. The chain is built from TRBV19 and TRBJ1-1; tentatively, D is TRBD1 (6 bases). The CDR3 is 13 residues long. V lost 9 bases and J 1 base, leaving 12 bases between the germline ends. The germline gives CDR1 LNHDA, CDR2 SQIVND (reference sequence). CDR3 in DNA: TGTGCCAGCAGGACAGACGGGAACACTGAAGCTTTCTTT. As protein: CASRTDGNTEAFF.

CDR3 amino acids: CASMALAGEEETQYF. CDR3 DNA: TGTGCCAGCATGGCCCTAGCGGGAGAAGAAGAGACCCAGTACTTC. The chain combines TRBV2 with TRBJ2-5; TRBD2 aligns across 10 bases. J was trimmed by 3 bases and V by 7 bases; bases with no gene match: 8. The CDR3 is made up of 15 amino acids. CDR1 is SNHLY, CDR2 FYNNEI, per germline.

The CDR3 reads CASSLKTSLAYEQYF. CDR3 in DNA: TGTGCCAGCAGCCTAAAGACTAGTCTGGCCTACGAGCAGTACTTC. The chain employs TRBV5-6 and TRBJ2-7, with TRBD2 as a possible D gene (6 bases). V dropped 4 bases and J dropped 2 bases, with 16 bases sitting between them. The length of the CDR3 is 15 residues. Germline loops: CDR1 SGHDT, CDR2 YYEEEE.

The rearrangement joins TRBV2 to TRBJ2-2, with D unclear. The CDR3 has 12 amino acids. Germline V gene data show CDR1 as SNHLY and CDR2 as FYNNEI. The ends were cut back, 8 bases at V and 1 base at J, with 5 bases in the middle. CDR3 residues: CASAQNTGELFF. The CDR3 DNA sequence: TGTGCCAGCGCGCAGAACACCGGGGAGCTGTTTTTT. The full variable domain, in which reference TRBV2 and TRBJ2-2 provide the parts outside the CDR3, is EPEVTQTPSHQVTQMGQEVILRCVPISNHLYFYWYRQILGQKVEFLVSFYNNEISEKSEIFDDQFSVERPDGSNFTLKIRSTKLEDSAMYFCASAQNTGELFFGEGSRLTVL.

The chain couples TRBV6-1 to TRBJ2-7; D is undetermined. With 3 bases removed from V and 0 bases from J, the gap between germline ends came to 12 bases. The CDR3 extends over 15 amino acids. Germline V gene lookup returns CDR1 MNHNS and CDR2 SASEGT. The CDR3 region is CASSDGRSSSYEQYF. The DNA for the CDR3 is TGTGCCAGCAGTGATGGCAGGTCGAGCTCCTACGAGCAGTACTTC.

This chain joins TRBV7-9 and TRBJ2-1; TRBD2 agrees at 7 bases. The V gene end was trimmed by 8 bases and the J gene end by 5 bases; junction bases not matched to a gene: 15. CDR3 length: 16 residues. Per the germline V gene, CDR1 is SEHNR and CDR2 is FQNEAQ (reference sequence). The CDR3 DNA reads as TGTGCCAGCCACAAATTCCCCCTGCGGGAGAACAATGAGCAGTTCTTC. This encodes CASHKFPLRENNEQFF.

J is TRBJ2-5 and V is TRBV28; 7 positions agree with TRBD2. Unmatched junction bases numbered 8, after V lost 7 bases and J lost 3 bases. Germline V gene lookup returns CDR1 MDHEN and CDR2 SYDVKM. The CDR3 is 14 amino acids. The CDR3 loop is CASTHQGGEETQYF. DNA for the CDR3: TGTGCCAGCACCCACCAGGGAGGGGAAGAGACCCAGTACTTC.

The chain links TRBV7-9 to TRBJ1-1; D unclear. This CDR3 has 16 amino acids. The germline gives CDR1 SEHNR, CDR2 FQNEAQ (reference sequence). The germline V and J ends were trimmed by 4 bases and 5 bases, with 20 bases remaining between them. The CDR3 sequence: CASSSPSRLSSTEAFF. The CDR3, as DNA: TGTGCCAGCAGCTCCCCAAGTCGGCTAAGTAGTACTGAAGCTTTCTTT.

The chain combines TRBV27 with TRBJ2-7; D possibly uses TRBD1 or TRBD2 (6 bases each). CDR1 and CDR2 (germline): MNHEY, SMNVEV (reference sequence). Trimming left V 5 bases short and J 0 bases short, with 14 bases between. CDR3 length equals 15 residues. The CDR3 here is CASSPHREDSYEQYF. The CDR3, as DNA: TGTGCCAGCAGTCCACACAGGGAGGACTCCTACGAGCAGTACTTC.